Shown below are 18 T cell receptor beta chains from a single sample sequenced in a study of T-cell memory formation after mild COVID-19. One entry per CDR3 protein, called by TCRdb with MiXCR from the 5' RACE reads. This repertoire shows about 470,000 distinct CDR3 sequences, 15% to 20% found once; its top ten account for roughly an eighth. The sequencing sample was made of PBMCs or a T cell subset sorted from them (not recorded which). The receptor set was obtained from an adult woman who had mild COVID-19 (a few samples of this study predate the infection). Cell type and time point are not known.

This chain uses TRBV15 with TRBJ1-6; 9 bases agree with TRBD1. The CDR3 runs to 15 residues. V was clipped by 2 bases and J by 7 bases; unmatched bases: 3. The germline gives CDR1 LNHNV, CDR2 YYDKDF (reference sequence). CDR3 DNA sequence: TGTGCCACCAGCAGAAAAGGACAGGGGAATTCACCCCTCCACTTT. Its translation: CATSRKGQGNSPLHF.

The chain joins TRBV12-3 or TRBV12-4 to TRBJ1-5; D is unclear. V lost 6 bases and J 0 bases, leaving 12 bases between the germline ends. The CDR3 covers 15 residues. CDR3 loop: CASSFTRDSNQPQHF. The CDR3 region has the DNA TGTGCCAGCAGCTTCACAAGGGATAGCAATCAGCCCCAGCATTTT.

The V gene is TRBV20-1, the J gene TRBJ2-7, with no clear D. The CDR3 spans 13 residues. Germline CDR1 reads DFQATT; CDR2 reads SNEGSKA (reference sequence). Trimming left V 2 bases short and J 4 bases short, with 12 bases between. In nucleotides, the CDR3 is TGCAGTGCTAGATATGGCCTGAGGTACGAGCAGTACTTC. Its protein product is CSARYGLRYEQYF.

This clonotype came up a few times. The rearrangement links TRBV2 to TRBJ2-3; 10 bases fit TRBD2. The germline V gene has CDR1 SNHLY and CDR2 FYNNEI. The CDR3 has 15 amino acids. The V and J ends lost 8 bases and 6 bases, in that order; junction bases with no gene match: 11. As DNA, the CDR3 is TGTGCCAGCTCCTTAGCGGGGGGCCCCCGGGATACGCAGTATTTT. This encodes CASSLAGGPRDTQYF. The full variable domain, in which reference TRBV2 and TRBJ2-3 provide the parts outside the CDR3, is EPEVTQTPSHQVTQMGQEVILRCVPISNHLYFYWYRQILGQKVEFLVSFYNNEISEKSEIFDDQFSVERPDGSNFTLKIRSTKLEDSAMYFCASSLAGGPRDTQYFGPGTRLTVL.

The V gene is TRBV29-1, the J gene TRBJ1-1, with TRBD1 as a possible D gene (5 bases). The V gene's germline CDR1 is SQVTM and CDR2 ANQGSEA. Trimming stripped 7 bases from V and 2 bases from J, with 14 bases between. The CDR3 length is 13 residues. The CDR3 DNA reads TGCAGCGCCGGTCGGGACGGAAACACTGAAGCTTTCTTT. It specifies CSAGRDGNTEAFF.

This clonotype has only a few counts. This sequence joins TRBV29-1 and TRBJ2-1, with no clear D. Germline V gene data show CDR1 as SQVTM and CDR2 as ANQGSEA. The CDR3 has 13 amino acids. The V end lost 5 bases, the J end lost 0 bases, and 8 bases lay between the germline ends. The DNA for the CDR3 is TGCAGCGTTTTAAGTGTCTCCTACAATGAGCAGTTCTTC. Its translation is CSVLSVSYNEQFF.

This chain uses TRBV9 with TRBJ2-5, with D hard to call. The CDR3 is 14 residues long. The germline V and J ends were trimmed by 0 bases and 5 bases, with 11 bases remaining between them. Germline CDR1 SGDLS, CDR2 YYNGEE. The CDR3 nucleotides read TGTGCCAGCAGCGTAGCAAGCTCCCTGGAGACCCAGTACTTC. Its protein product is CASSVASSLETQYF. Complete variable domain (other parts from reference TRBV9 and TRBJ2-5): DSGVTQTPKHLITATGQRVTLRCSPRSGDLSVYWYQQSLDQGLQFLIQYYNGEERAKGNILERFSAQQFPDLHSELNLSSLELGDSALYFCASSVASSLETQYFGPGTRLLVL.

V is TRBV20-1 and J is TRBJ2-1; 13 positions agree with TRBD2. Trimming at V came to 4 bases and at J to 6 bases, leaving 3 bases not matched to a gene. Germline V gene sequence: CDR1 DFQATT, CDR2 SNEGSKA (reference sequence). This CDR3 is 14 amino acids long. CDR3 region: CSAKGLAGSNEQFF. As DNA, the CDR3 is TGCAGTGCTAAGGGACTAGCGGGGAGCAATGAGCAGTTCTTC.

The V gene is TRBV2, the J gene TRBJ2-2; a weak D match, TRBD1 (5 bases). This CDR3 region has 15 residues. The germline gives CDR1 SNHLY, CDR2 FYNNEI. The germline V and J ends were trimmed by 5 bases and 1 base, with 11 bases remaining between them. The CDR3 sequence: CASSNRFKNTGELFF. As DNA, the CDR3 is TGTGCCAGCAGTAACAGGTTTAAGAACACCGGGGAGCTGTTTTTT.

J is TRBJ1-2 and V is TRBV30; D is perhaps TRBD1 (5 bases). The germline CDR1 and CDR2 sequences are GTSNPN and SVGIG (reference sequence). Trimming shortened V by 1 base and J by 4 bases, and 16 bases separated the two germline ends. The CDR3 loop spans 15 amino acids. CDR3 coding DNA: TGTGCCTGGAGTGGAGCAGGGAGTGATGGCTATGGCTACACCTTC. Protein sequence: CAWSGAGSDGYGYTF.

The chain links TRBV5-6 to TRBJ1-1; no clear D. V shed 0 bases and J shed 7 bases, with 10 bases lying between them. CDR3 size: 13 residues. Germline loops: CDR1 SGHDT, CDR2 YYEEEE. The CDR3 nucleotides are TGTGCCAGCAGCTTGGCAATTAGGGATGAAGCTTTCTTT. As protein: CASSLAIRDEAFF. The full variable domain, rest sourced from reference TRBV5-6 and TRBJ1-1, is DAGVTQSPTHLIKTRGQQVTLRCSPKSGHDTVSWYQQALGQGPQFIFQYYEEEERQRGNFPDRFSGHQFPNYSSELNVNALLLGDSALYLCASSLAIRDEAFFGQGTRLTVV.

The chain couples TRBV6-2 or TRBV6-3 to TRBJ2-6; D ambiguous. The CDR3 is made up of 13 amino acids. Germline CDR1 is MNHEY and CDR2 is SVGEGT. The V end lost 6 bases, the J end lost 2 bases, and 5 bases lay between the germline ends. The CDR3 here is CASSKTGANVLTF. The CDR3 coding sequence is TGTGCCAGCAGCAAAACTGGGGCCAACGTCCTGACTTTC.

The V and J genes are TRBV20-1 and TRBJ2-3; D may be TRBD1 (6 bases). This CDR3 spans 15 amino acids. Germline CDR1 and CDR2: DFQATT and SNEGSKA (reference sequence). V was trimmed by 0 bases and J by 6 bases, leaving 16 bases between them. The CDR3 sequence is CSARDLQGTGDTQYF. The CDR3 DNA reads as TGCAGTGCTAGAGATCTCCAGGGGACGGGGGATACGCAGTATTTT.

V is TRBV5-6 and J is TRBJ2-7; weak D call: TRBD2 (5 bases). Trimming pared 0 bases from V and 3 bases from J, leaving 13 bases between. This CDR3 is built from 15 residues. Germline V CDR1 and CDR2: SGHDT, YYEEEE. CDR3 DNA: TGTGCCAGCAGCTTGGAGACTACCTGGGGCTACGAGCAGTACTTC. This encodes CASSLETTWGYEQYF. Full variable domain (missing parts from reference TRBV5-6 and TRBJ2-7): DAGVTQSPTHLIKTRGQQVTLRCSPKSGHDTVSWYQQALGQGPQFIFQYYEEEERQRGNFPDRFSGHQFPNYSSELNVNALLLGDSALYLCASSLETTWGYEQYFGPGTRLTVT.

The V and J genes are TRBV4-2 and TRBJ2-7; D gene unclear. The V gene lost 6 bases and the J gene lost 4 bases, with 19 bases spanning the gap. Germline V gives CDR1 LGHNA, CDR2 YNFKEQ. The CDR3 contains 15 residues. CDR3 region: CASRNARATHYEQYF. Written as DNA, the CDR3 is TGTGCCAGCAGGAACGCCCGGGCGACTCATTACGAGCAGTACTTC.

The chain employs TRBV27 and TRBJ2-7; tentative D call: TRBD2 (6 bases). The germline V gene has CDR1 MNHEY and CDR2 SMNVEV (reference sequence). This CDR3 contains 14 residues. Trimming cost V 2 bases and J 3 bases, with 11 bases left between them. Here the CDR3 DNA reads TGTGCCAGCAGTTTAGGAGGGATAAGCTACGAGCAGTACTTC. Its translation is CASSLGGISYEQYF.

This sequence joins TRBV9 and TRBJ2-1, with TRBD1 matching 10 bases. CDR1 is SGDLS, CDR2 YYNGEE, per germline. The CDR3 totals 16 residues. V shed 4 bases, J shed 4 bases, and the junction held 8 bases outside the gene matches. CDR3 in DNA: TGTGCCAGCAGCCCCCCGTGGGACAGGGGATACAATGAGCAGTTCTTC. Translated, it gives CASSPPWDRGYNEQFF. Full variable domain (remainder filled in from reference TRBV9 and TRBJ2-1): DSGVTQTPKHLITATGQRVTLRCSPRSGDLSVYWYQQSLDQGLQFLIQYYNGEERAKGNILERFSAQQFPDLHSELNLSSLELGDSALYFCASSPPWDRGYNEQFFGPGTRLTVL.

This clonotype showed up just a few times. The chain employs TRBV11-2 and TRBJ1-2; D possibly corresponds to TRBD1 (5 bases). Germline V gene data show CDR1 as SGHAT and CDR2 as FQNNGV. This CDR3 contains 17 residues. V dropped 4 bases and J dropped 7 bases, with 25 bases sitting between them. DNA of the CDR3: TGTGCCAGCAGCTCATTGACAGAGTTCTCCGGAGGTTTTGGCTACACCTTC. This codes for CASSSLTEFSGGFGYTF.